This T cell receptor beta chain was retrieved from a study of shared clonotypes between healthy human individuals. Study as a whole: The donor group consisted of a couple of women and three men, aged 18 to 49.

Sequenced by immunoSEQ multiplex PCR; TCRdb stores in-frame clones only, minus some. The sample lists fewer than 800,000 clones; just over 90% were seen once. Terminally differentiated effector memory CD45RA+ cells were excluded from the naive CD8 cells, which were CD45RO-negative and positively selected for CCR7. The CDR3 totals 13 residues. Germline loops: CDR1 WSHSY, CDR2 SAAADI. Trimming cost V 4 bases and J 0 bases, with 6 bases left between them. This chain links TRBV10-2 with TRBJ2-5; D is uncertain. This TCR derives from a man aged 25 to 40 in good health. The source material was naive CD8+ T cells sorted from blood. CDR3: CASSGINQETQYF. The CDR3 nucleotides read TGCGCCAGCAGTGGGATCAACCAAGAGACCCAGTACTTC.